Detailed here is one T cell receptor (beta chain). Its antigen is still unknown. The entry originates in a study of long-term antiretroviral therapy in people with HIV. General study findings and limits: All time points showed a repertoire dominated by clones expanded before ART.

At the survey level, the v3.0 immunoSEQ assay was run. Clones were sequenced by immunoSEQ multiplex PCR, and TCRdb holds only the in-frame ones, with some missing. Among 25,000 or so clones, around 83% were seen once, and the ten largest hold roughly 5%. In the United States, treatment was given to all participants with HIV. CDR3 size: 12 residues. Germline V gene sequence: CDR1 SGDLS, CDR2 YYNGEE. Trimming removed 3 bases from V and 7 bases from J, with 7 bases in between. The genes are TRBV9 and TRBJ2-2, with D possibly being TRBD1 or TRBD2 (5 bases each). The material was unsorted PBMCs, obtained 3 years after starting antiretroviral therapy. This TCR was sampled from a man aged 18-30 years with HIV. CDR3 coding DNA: TGTGCCAGCAGCGGGGACCTCGGGGAGCTGTTTTTT. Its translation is CASSGDLGELFF.